The present T cell receptor beta chain was sequenced within a study of T cell repertoires and leukemia-associated antigens (dated by TCRdb to 2018 to 2020). About the full investigation: About 5.1 to 7 million read pairs and roughly 3 to 5.0 million effective reads were obtained per sample, with around 15 million effective reads obtained overall. The study aimed to identify which antigen a TCR Vbeta21 clone previously found in CML patients recognizes, using in vitro peptide stimulation of healthy T cells.

As a first step, CD3+ T cells were rested overnight at 2.5 million cells/mL in RPMI 1640 lacking fetal bovine serum. Following the manufacturer's instructions, MACS immunomagnetic beads were used to pull CD3+ T cells out of the PBMCs. The paper as a whole reports these results and caveats: The four groups showed no significant differences in numbers of Vbeta genes (roughly 60), Jbeta genes (approximately 15), VDJ rearrangements, or unique CDR3s. Direct testing of the expanded clones' antigen specificity and function was not done, and further investigation was required.

Concerning this clonotype itself: What this receptor recognizes is not known. The record has no base qualities; no much larger clone is one base away.

Trimming at the junction amounts to 5 bases on V and 6 bases on J, and the germline ends lie 11 bases apart. Looking up the germline V gene yields CDR1 SQVTM and CDR2 ANQGSEA. From the cysteine through the phenylalanine, the CDR3 covers 13 amino acids. Only the CDR3 DNA is retained, 39 bases long and in frame from the first base. TRIzol reagent was used to extract total RNA from the cultured T cells. TCRbeta libraries were amplified from RNA by 5' rapid amplification of cDNA ends (5'RACE). Before sequencing, Qubit, an Agilent instrument, and quantitative PCR were used to check library concentration and integrity. Qualified libraries were sequenced on Illumina HiSeq or MiSeq by a commercial service provider. Processing in the source paper ran as follows. MiXCR version 1.8.2 was used to identify TCR sequences in each sample. For a clone to be considered qualified, a CDR3 longer than four amino acids, an in-frame nucleotide length, and the absence of a stop codon were required. A read counted as effective if the read contained the complete CDR3 structure. Validation of expanded clones was performed by RT-PCR with 24 Vbeta primers, GeneScan spectratyping, and Sanger sequencing. TCRdb trimmed the raw reads at Q25, called clones with MiXCR and kept productive beta chains. Duplicate CDR3 protein sequences are folded into a single record with the most common DNA and genes. These V and J calls derive from TCRdb rather than the authors' analysis. In all, the sample holds 10,000 to 12,000 distinct CDR3 sequences, and 35% to 45% of those were seen once. The ten biggest clones cover around 28% of the sample.

The chain joins TRBV29-1 to TRBJ1-6; 5 matching bases give a weak D call of TRBD1. The TCR comes from a female donor in good health. The sample was CD3+ T cells sorted from blood and cultured. At the DNA level, the sequence is TGCAGCGTTCGCCAGGGAGGTAATTCACCCCTCCACTTT. This encodes CSVRQGGNSPLHF.